The clone carrying this TCR gamma chain has a count of ten or more. Its antigen is unknown. A far larger clone differs by one base, so this is likely a read error. Because the CDR3's place on the DNA is in doubt, the DNA is left out and the CDR3 is given as listed by TCRdb. Other DNA variants within this sample encode the same CDR3. The data were obtained in a study of γδ T cells in repeated Plasmodium falciparum infection. Study in general: Four controlled malaria infections with P. falciparum NF54 spanned about 600 days. Sampling occurred at baseline, pre-infection for selected infections, and 21 days post-infection. Notes on the study in general: Vdelta2-negative gammadelta repertoires appeared less diverse and less shared in Malian than Australian children. Malian donors came from one small rural village, predominantly one ethnic group.

The CDR3 sequence runs 31 residues, both termini included. Per germline, CDR1 GITISATS and CDR2 ISYDGTV (reference sequence). TCRdb reanalyzed the multiplex PCR reads using CATT. This table has around 25,000 gamma-chain clones, roughly 3.1% appearing once. Bulk repertoires came from Vgamma9/Vdelta2+ or Vdelta2-negative gammadelta T cells flow-sorted from PBMC. This TCR derives from a pool of human donors (malaria-infected and uninfected, not separated). Sequences were obtained from gamma-delta T cells from blood. The J gene has no call, while the V gene is TRGV9. The CDR3 sequence is CALWEAIIIRNSLAVEQHLLSQVSIGRIQHF.